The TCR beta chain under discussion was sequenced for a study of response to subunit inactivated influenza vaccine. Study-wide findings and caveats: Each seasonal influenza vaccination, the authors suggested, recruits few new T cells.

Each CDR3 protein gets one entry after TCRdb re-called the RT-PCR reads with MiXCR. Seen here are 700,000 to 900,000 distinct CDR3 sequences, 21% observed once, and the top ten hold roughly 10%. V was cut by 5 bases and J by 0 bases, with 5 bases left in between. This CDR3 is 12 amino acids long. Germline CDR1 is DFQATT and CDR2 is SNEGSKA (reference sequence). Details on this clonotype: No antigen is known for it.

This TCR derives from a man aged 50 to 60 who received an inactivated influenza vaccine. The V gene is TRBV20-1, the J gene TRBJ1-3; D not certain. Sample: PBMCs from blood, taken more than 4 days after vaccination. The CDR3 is CSAPTSGNTIYF. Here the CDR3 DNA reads TGCAGTGCTCCCACCTCTGGAAACACCATATATTTT.